A selection of T cell receptor beta chains follows, all from one sample in a study of OX40 agonist ivuxolimab in advanced cancers. Produced via immunoSEQ multiplex PCR; TCRdb's table is partial and in-frame only. The profile shows 55,000 to 85,000 clones, around 86% of them singletons. Sample: CD4+ or CD8+ T cells sorted from blood, taken in a trial of the OX40 agonist ivuxolimab. All receptors derive from an adult with an advanced solid tumor such as melanoma, head and neck, liver or kidney cancer. Each CDR3 is given with its conserved first and last residue. Each record gives: D gene, V gene, clone size, J gene, CDR3 DNA, CDR3 protein. A D gene is named only where the DNA matches it firmly. Only some rows state a clone size, as once, few, many or a class for expanded clones.

D: -
V: TRBV27
size: -
J: TRBJ2-3
DNA: TGTGCCAGCACCACGGGGCGGGGGCCTACAGATACGCAGTATTTT
CDR3: CASTTGRGPTDTQYF

D: -
V: TRBV5-6
size: -
J: TRBJ1-2
DNA: TGTGCCAGCCAACAAGCCCACCACTATGGCTACACCTTC
CDR3: CASQQAHHYGYTF

D: -
V: TRBV5-1
size: -
J: TRBJ1-1
DNA: TGCGCCAGCAGCTTGGAAGGGGAACAAGCTTTCTTT
CDR3: CASSLEGEQAFF

D: -
V: TRBV19
size: -
J: TRBJ2-3
DNA: TGTGCCACCATGCGACCTAGCACAGATACGCAGTATTTT
CDR3: CATMRPSTDTQYF

D: -
V: TRBV28
size: -
J: TRBJ1-5
DNA: TGTGCCAGCAGTCCCCTCCCACGGAGGGCAGCTTCCTATCAGCCCCAGCATTTT
CDR3: CASSPLPRRAASYQPQHF

D: -
V: TRBV9
size: -
J: TRBJ1-4
DNA: TGTGCCAGCAGCGTCGGTTGGAGATTGGGTGAAAAACTGTTTTTT
CDR3: CASSVGWRLGEKLFF

D: -
V: TRBV2
size: -
J: TRBJ2-5
DNA: TGTGCCAGCTCCCCGCCGAGGTACCAAGAGACCCAGTACTTC
CDR3: CASSPPRYQETQYF

D: TRBD2
V: TRBV5-1
size: -
J: TRBJ2-3
DNA: TGCGCCAGCAGCTTGGCCATTAGCGGGGGGTATACGCAGTATTTT
CDR3: CASSLAISGGYTQYF

D: -
V: TRBV18
size: few
J: TRBJ2-7
DNA: TGTGCCAGCTCCCACGGGGCTGAGAGCTCCTACGAGCAGTACTTC
CDR3: CASSHGAESSYEQYF

D: -
V: TRBV28
size: -
J: TRBJ1-4
DNA: TGTGCCAGCAGTGGGGCGTCAGGGTACGAAAAACTGTTTTTT
CDR3: CASSGASGYEKLFF

D: TRBD1
V: TRBV2
size: -
J: TRBJ1-2
DNA: TGTGCCAGCAGTGGCCGGGACAGGGTTGGCTATGGCTACACCTTC
CDR3: CASSGRDRVGYGYTF

D: -
V: TRBV4-1
size: -
J: TRBJ1-2
DNA: TGCGCCAGCAGCCGCTTCGGGACACCGGATTTTAATTTTGGCTACACCTTC
CDR3: CASSRFGTPDFNFGYTF

D: TRBD1
V: TRBV29-1
size: -
J: TRBJ1-1
DNA: TGCAGCGTCGGGGACAGGAGTCTTTCGGGTGGGGCTTTCTTT
CDR3: CSVGDRSLSGGAFF

D: -
V: TRBV5-4
size: -
J: TRBJ2-5
DNA: TGTGCCAGCAGCTTGGGGATGGAGGGGGAGACCCAGTACTTC
CDR3: CASSLGMEGETQYF

D: -
V: TRBV15
size: -
J: TRBJ2-7
DNA: TGTGCCACCAGCAGAGAATTTACGGCGGATGAGCAGTACTTC
CDR3: CATSREFTADEQYF

D: TRBD1
V: TRBV5-4
size: -
J: TRBJ1-6
DNA: TGTGCCAGCAGCTCCGGACAGGGAGGGAATTCACCCCTCCACTTT
CDR3: CASSSGQGGNSPLHF

D: TRBD1
V: TRBV19
size: -
J: TRBJ1-6
DNA: TGTGCCAGTAGGCTCAGGCTCGACAGGGATTATTCACCCCTCCACTTT
CDR3: CASRLRLDRDYSPLHF

D: -
V: TRBV5-8
size: -
J: TRBJ1-2
DNA: TGTGCCAGCAGCGGACGAGCCTATGGCTACACCTTC
CDR3: CASSGRAYGYTF

D: -
V: TRBV10-1
size: -
J: TRBJ2-3
DNA: TGCGCCAGCAGTCCAGGGGAGAGCACAGATACGCAGTATTTT
CDR3: CASSPGESTDTQYF

D: TRBD1
V: TRBV28
size: -
J: TRBJ2-3
DNA: TGTGCCAGCAGGATACAGGGGAGCACAGATACGCAGTATTTT
CDR3: CASRIQGSTDTQYF

D: TRBD1
V: TRBV19
size: -
J: TRBJ1-5
DNA: TGTGCCAGTAGTGGGACAGGGGGCGGGTATCAGCCCCAGCATTTT
CDR3: CASSGTGGGYQPQHF

D: -
V: TRBV19
size: -
J: TRBJ2-3
DNA: TGTGCCAGTAGTCCGTCCAGGGTCAGCACAGATACGCAGTATTTT
CDR3: CASSPSRVSTDTQYF

D: -
V: TRBV30
size: -
J: TRBJ2-3
DNA: TGTGCCTGGAGTGAGCCGGGGGTAATAACGGATACGCAGTATTTT
CDR3: CAWSEPGVITDTQYF

D: -
V: TRBV2
size: many
J: TRBJ1-5
DNA: TGTGCCAGCACTCTTGAAACAGGGAGGCAGCCCCAGCATTTT
CDR3: CASTLETGRQPQHF

D: -
V: TRBV11-2
size: -
J: TRBJ1-5
DNA: TGTGCCAGCAGCTTTCCCAATCAGCCCCAGCATTTT
CDR3: CASSFPNQPQHF

D: -
V: TRBV28
size: -
J: TRBJ1-2
DNA: TGTGCCAGCAGTTTTTCGAACTATGGCTACACCTTC
CDR3: CASSFSNYGYTF

D: TRBD2
V: TRBV6-6
size: -
J: TRBJ2-5
DNA: TGTGCCAGCAGTTCCCGACTAGCGGGGGGGGAGACCCAGTACTTC
CDR3: CASSSRLAGGETQYF

D: -
V: TRBV2
size: -
J: TRBJ2-3
DNA: TGTGCCAGCAGCAGGGCGAATACGCAGTATTTT
CDR3: CASSRANTQYF

D: -
V: TRBV18
size: -
J: TRBJ2-5
DNA: TGTGCCAGCTCACCACCGGAGGTCCGGGAGACCCAGTACTTC
CDR3: CASSPPEVRETQYF

D: -
V: TRBV5-1
size: -
J: TRBJ1-1
DNA: TGCGCCAGCAGCCCGGACACTGAAGCTTTCTTT
CDR3: CASSPDTEAFF

D: -
V: TRBV7-2
size: once
J: TRBJ2-3
DNA: TGTGCCAGCAGCTTATTCGGGACTGAATCAGATACGCAGTATTTT
CDR3: CASSLFGTESDTQYF

D: -
V: TRBV14
size: -
J: TRBJ1-6
DNA: TGTGCCAGCAGCCAAGATTGGTATTCACCCCTCCACTTT
CDR3: CASSQDWYSPLHF

D: TRBD1
V: TRBV7-2
size: -
J: TRBJ2-3
DNA: TGTGCCAGCAGCTCCCCGGACAGGGGCACAGATACGCAGTATTTT
CDR3: CASSSPDRGTDTQYF

D: -
V: TRBV5-1
size: once
J: TRBJ1-1
DNA: TGCGCCAGCAGCTTGGATGGCGCGGTGGGAGCTGAAGCTTTCTTT
CDR3: CASSLDGAVGAEAFF

D: -
V: TRBV19
size: few
J: TRBJ2-5
DNA: TGTGCCAGTAGTTGGCGAGGGGGAGAGACCCAGTACTTC
CDR3: CASSWRGGETQYF

D: -
V: TRBV11-2
size: -
J: TRBJ1-1
DNA: TGTGCCAGCAGCTTAGCTCGGGCAGCGAACACTGAAGCTTTCTTT
CDR3: CASSLARAANTEAFF

D: TRBD1
V: TRBV9
size: -
J: TRBJ2-3
DNA: TGTGCCAGCAGCGCTAGACAGGGTCCACTCCATACGCAGTATTTT
CDR3: CASSARQGPLHTQYF

D: -
V: TRBV5-1
size: -
J: TRBJ2-2
DNA: TGCGCCAGCAGCCCGCGCAACTCGGGCACCGGGGAGCTGTTTTTT
CDR3: CASSPRNSGTGELFF

D: TRBD2
V: TRBV4-2
size: -
J: TRBJ2-2
DNA: TGTGCCAGCAGCCCCCGAGCTCCCGGACTAGCGGGGGGGCCGGACACCGGGGAGCTGTTTTTT
CDR3: CASSPRAPGLAGGPDTGELFF

D: -
V: TRBV7-9
size: -
J: TRBJ1-2
DNA: TGTGCCAGCAGCTTAGTCGTGCCCCAGGACGGCTACACCTTC
CDR3: CASSLVVPQDGYTF

D: TRBD1
V: TRBV5-1
size: -
J: TRBJ1-4
DNA: TGCGCCAGCAGCTTGGCTCAGGGGGCGGCTAATGAAAAACTGTTTTTT
CDR3: CASSLAQGAANEKLFF

D: TRBD2
V: TRBV19
size: -
J: TRBJ2-1
DNA: TGTGCCAGTAGTATAGGAGCTAGCGGTCCTTCCAATGAGCAGTTCTTC
CDR3: CASSIGASGPSNEQFF

D: -
V: TRBV6-1
size: -
J: TRBJ1-2
DNA: TGTGCCAGCAGTACGACTAACTATGGCTACACCTTC
CDR3: CASSTTNYGYTF

D: TRBD2
V: TRBV5-1
size: -
J: TRBJ2-2
DNA: TGCGCCAGCAGCTTGGAAGGGCTAGCGGGGGGACCGAACACCGGGGAGCTGTTTTTT
CDR3: CASSLEGLAGGPNTGELFF

D: TRBD2
V: TRBV5-1
size: -
J: TRBJ2-5
DNA: TGCGCCAGCAGCAGGCAGACTAGCGGACGAGAGACCCAGTACTTC
CDR3: CASSRQTSGRETQYF

D: -
V: TRBV2
size: -
J: TRBJ1-3
DNA: TGTGCCAGCAGTGGCGAGCGGACGAGAGGAAACACCATATATTTT
CDR3: CASSGERTRGNTIYF

D: -
V: TRBV9
size: -
J: TRBJ1-2
DNA: TGTGCCAGCAGCGTAGTTACAGTAGGGGATCGTGGCTACACCTTC
CDR3: CASSVVTVGDRGYTF

D: TRBD1
V: TRBV30
size: few
J: TRBJ1-2
DNA: TGTGCCTGGAGTAGGGACAGCTACTATGGCTACACCTTC
CDR3: CAWSRDSYYGYTF

D: TRBD1
V: TRBV5-4
size: -
J: TRBJ2-3
DNA: TGTGCCAGCAGCAGAGACAGGGCTAATACGCAGTATTTT
CDR3: CASSRDRANTQYF

D: -
V: TRBV18
size: once
J: TRBJ2-1
DNA: TGTGCCAGCTCACTACAGGGACCTTACAATGAGCAGTTCTTC
CDR3: CASSLQGPYNEQFF

D: TRBD1
V: TRBV4-3
size: few
J: TRBJ1-5
DNA: TGCGCCAGCAGCCTGAGTCGGGACAGCGACCAGCCCCAGCATTTT
CDR3: CASSLSRDSDQPQHF

D: -
V: TRBV19
size: -
J: TRBJ2-1
DNA: TGTGCCAGTAGTAGGGGGTACAGGAGCAACTACAATGAGCAGTTCTTC
CDR3: CASSRGYRSNYNEQFF

D: TRBD2
V: TRBV9
size: -
J: TRBJ2-5
DNA: TGTGCCAGCAGCGCCTCGGCTAGCGGGGGACCAAACAAAGAGACCCAGTACTTC
CDR3: CASSASASGGPNKETQYF

D: -
V: TRBV2
size: -
J: TRBJ2-3
DNA: TGTGCCAGCAGGCGAAGAGGGGCAAGCACAGATACGCAGTATTTT
CDR3: CASRRRGASTDTQYF

D: -
V: TRBV7-8
size: -
J: TRBJ2-3
DNA: TGTGCCAGCAGCTTAGTTTCGGGTCTTAGATATACCAGCACAGATACGCAGTATTTT
CDR3: CASSLVSGLRYTSTDTQYF

D: -
V: TRBV2
size: -
J: TRBJ1-2
DNA: TGTGCCAGCAGTGAAGCGCTTCGAAGGGGGAGGGGTGGCTACACCTTC
CDR3: CASSEALRRGRGGYTF

D: -
V: TRBV5-4
size: -
J: TRBJ1-1
DNA: TGTGCCAGCAGCTTATCAGGGTCCGGCACTGAAGCTTTCTTT
CDR3: CASSLSGSGTEAFF

D: TRBD1
V: TRBV7-2
size: -
J: TRBJ1-3
DNA: TGTGCCAGCAGCCTTACAGGGGGGAACTCTGGAAACACCATATATTTT
CDR3: CASSLTGGNSGNTIYF

D: -
V: TRBV5-1
size: -
J: TRBJ1-2
DNA: TGCGCCAGCAGCTTGGGGGTATTAAATTCAGGTGGCTACACCTTC
CDR3: CASSLGVLNSGGYTF

D: TRBD1
V: TRBV7-2
size: -
J: TRBJ1-4
DNA: TGTGCCAGCAGCCCTGTGACAGGGGAAGATGAAAAACTGTTTTTT
CDR3: CASSPVTGEDEKLFF